This T cell receptor (beta chain) was captured in a study of cytotoxic CD8 clonotypes in ibrutinib-treated CLL. Study information: Among the patients, 10 to 11 presented as relapsed/refractory and over 14 as treatment-naive; about 17 showed unmutated IGHV. Once patients had received a median roughly 11 months of treatment, range 6 to 36, response samples were obtained.

The germline V gene has CDR1 SGHTA and CDR2 FQGNSA. V lost 3 bases and J 0 bases, leaving 8 bases between the germline ends. This CDR3 has 14 amino acids. Generated by immunoSEQ multiplex PCR, the TCRdb table keeps only in-frame clones and is missing some. This table has tens of thousands of clones, about 85% appearing once. This clone was detected only a few times. This specimen consisted of PBMCs, obtained after 12 months of ibrutinib treatment. This TCR was recovered from a human donor with chronic lymphocytic leukemia. The chain joins TRBV7-2 to TRBJ1-2, with D possibly being TRBD1 (5 bases). CDR3 nucleotide sequence: TGTGCCAGCAGCTTGGGGCCTACTAACTATGGCTACACCTTC. It encodes CASSLGPTNYGYTF. The full variable domain, rest sourced from reference TRBV7-2 and TRBJ1-2, is GAGVSQSPSNKVTEKGKDVELRCDPISGHTALYWYRQSLGQGLEFLIYFQGNSAPDKSGLPSDRFSAERTGGSVSTLTIQRTQQEDSAVYLCASSLGPTNYGYTFGSGTRLTVV.